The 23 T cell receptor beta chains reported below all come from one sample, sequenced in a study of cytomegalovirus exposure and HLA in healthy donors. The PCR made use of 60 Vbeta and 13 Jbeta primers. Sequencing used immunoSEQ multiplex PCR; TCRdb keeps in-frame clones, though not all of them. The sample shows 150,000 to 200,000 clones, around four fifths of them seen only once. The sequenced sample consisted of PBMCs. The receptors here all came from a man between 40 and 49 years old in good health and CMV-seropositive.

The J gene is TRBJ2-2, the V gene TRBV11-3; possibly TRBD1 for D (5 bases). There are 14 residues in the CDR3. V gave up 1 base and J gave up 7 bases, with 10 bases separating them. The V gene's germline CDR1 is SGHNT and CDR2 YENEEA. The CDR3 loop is CASSLGQGGGELFF. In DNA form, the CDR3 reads TGTGCCAGCAGCTTAGGTCAGGGCGGCGGGGAGCTGTTTTTT.

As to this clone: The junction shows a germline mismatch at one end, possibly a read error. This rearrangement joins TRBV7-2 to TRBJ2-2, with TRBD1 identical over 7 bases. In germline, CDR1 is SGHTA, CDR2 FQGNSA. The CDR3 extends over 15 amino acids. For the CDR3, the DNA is TGTGCCAGCAGCTTTACAGGGGCGAACGCCGGGGAGCTGTTTTTT. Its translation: CASSFTGANAGELFF.

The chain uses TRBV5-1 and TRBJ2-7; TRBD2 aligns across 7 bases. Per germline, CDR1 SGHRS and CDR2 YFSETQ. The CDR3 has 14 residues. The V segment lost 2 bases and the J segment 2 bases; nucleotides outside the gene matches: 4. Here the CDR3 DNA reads TGCGCCAGCAGCTTCGGGGGGAGTGCCTACGAGCAGTACTTC. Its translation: CASSFGGSAYEQYF.

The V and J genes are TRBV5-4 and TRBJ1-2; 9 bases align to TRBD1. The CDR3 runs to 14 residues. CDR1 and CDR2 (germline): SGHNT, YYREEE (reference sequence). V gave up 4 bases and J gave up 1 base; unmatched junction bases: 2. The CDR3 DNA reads TGTGCCAGCAGCCGGACAGGGGTTAACTATGGCTACACCTTC. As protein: CASSRTGVNYGYTF.

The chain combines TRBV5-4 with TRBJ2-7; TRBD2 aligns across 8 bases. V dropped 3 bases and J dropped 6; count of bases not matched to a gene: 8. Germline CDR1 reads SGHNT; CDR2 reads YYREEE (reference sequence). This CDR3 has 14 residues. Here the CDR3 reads CASSWGSGMGEQYF. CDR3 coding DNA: TGTGCCAGCAGCTGGGGTAGCGGGATGGGCGAGCAGTACTTC.

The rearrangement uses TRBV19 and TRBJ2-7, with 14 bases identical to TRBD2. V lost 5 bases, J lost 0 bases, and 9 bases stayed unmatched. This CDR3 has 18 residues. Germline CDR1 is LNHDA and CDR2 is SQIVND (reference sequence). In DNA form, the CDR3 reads TGTGCCAGTAGTCGCCCTTTGACTAGCGGGAGGGCCTCCTACGAGCAGTACTTC. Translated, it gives CASSRPLTSGRASYEQYF.

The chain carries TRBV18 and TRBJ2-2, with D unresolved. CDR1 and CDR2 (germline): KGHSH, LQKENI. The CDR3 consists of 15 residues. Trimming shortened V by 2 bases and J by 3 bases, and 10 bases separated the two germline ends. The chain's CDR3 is CASSPEVEYTGELFF. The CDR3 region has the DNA TGTGCCAGCTCACCAGAAGTGGAGTACACCGGGGAGCTGTTTTTT.

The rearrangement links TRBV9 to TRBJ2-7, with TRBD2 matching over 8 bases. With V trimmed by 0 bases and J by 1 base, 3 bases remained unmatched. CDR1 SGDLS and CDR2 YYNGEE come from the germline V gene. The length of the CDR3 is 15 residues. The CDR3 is CASSVGPSGSYEQYF. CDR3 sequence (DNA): TGTGCCAGCAGCGTAGGCCCTAGCGGGTCCTACGAGCAGTACTTC.

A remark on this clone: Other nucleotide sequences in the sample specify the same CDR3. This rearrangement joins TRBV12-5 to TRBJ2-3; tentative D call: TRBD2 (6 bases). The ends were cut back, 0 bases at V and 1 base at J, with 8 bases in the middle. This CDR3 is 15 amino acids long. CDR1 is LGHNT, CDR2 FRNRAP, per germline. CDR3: CASGLVGGGTDTQYF. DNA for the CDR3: TGTGCTAGTGGTTTGGTAGGAGGGGGCACAGATACGCAGTATTTT.

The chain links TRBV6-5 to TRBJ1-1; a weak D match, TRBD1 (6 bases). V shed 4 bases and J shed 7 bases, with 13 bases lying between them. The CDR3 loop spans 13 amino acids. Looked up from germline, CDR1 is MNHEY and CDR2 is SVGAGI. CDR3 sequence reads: CASSSPGTFEAFF. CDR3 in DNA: TGTGCCAGCAGTTCCCCCGGGACATTTGAAGCTTTCTTT.

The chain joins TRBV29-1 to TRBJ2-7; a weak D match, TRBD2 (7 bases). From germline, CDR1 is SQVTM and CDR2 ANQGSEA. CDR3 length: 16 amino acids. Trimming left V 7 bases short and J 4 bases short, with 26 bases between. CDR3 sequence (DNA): TGCAGCGCCCGAGGGGGGACCCGGGGGGCCTTTTACGAGCAGTACTTC. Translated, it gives CSARGGTRGAFYEQYF.

CDR3 nucleotide sequence: TGTGCCAGCAGTCTCTCCGGGTTCTCAGGGGGCTATGGCTACACCTTC. As protein: CASSLSGFSGGYGYTF. This chain uses TRBV28 with TRBJ1-2, with 7 bases lining up with TRBD1. Germline CDR1 and CDR2: MDHEN and SYDVKM. V was clipped by 5 bases and J by 4 bases; unmatched bases: 13. The CDR3 runs 16 residues.

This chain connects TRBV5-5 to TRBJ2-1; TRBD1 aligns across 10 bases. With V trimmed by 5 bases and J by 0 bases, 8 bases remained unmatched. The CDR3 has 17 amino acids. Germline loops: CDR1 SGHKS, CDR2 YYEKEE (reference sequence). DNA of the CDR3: TGTGCCAGCAGGACGACAGGGGGCCCGAGCTCCTACAATGAGCAGTTCTTC. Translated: CASRTTGGPSSYNEQFF.

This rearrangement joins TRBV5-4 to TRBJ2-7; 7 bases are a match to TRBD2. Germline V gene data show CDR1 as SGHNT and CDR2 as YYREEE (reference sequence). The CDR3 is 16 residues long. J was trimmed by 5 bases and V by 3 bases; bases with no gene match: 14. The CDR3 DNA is TGTGCCAGCAGCTCGGGAAGAAGCGGGAACTTCGACGAGCAGTACTTC. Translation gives CASSSGRSGNFDEQYF. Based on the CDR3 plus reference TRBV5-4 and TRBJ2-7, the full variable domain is ETGVTQSPTHLIKTRGQQVTLRCSSQSGHNTVSWYQQALGQGPQFIFQYYREEENGRGNFPPRFSGLQFPNYSSELNVNALELDDSALYLCASSSGRSGNFDEQYFGPGTRLTVT.

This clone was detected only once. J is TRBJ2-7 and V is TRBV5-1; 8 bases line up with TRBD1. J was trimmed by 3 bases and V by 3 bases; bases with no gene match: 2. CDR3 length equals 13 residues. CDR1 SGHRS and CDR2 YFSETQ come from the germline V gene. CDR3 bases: TGCGCCAGCAGCTCTACAGGGGGCTACGAGCAGTACTTC. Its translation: CASSSTGGYEQYF.

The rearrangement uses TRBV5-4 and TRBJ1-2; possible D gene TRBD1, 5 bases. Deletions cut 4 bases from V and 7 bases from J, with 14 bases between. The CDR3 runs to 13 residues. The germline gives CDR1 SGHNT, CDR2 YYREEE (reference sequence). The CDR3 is CASSLDSRGGYTF. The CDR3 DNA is TGTGCCAGCAGCCTCGACAGCCGAGGTGGCTACACCTTC.

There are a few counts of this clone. CDR3 bases: TGTGCCATCAGCGGACAGGTTAACTATGGCTACACCTTC. Translated, it gives CAISGQVNYGYTF. The rearrangement joins TRBV10-3 to TRBJ1-2, with TRBD1 identical over 7 bases. J was trimmed by 1 base and V by 6 bases; bases with no gene match: 2. The length of the CDR3 is 13 residues. The germline gives CDR1 ENHRY, CDR2 SYGVKD.

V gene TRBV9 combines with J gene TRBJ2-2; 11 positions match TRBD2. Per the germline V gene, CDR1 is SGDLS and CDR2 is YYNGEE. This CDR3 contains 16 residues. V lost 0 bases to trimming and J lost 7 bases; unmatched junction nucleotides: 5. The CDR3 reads CASSVGLAGGDGELFF. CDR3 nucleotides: TGTGCCAGCAGCGTAGGGCTAGCGGGAGGAGACGGGGAGCTGTTTTTT.

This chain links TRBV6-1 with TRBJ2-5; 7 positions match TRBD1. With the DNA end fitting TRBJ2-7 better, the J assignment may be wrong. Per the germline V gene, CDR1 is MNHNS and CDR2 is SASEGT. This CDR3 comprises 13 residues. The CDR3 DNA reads TGTGCCAGCAAATGGACAGGTTCGCGCGAGCAGTACTTC. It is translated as CASKWTGSREQYF.

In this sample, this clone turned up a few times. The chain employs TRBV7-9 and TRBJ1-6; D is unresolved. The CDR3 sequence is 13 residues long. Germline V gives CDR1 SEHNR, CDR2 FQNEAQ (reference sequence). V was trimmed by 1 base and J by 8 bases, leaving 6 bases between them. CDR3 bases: TGTGCCAGCAGCTTAGATCAATATTCACCCCTCCACTTT. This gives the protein CASSLDQYSPLHF.

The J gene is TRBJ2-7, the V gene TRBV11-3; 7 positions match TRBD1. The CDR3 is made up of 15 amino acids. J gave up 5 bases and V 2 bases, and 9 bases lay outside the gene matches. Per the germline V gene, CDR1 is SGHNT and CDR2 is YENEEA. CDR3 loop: CASSLSGTQGNEQYF. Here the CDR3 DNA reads TGTGCCAGCAGCTTATCTGGAACACAGGGGAACGAGCAGTACTTC.

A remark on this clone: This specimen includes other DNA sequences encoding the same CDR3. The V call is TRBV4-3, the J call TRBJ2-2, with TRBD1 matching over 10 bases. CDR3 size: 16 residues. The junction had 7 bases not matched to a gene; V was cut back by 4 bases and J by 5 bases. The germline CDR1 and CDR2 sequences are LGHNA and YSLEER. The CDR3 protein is CASSLGQGGHTGELFF. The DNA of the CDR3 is TGCGCCAGCAGCCTCGGACAGGGGGGTCATACCGGGGAGCTGTTTTTT.

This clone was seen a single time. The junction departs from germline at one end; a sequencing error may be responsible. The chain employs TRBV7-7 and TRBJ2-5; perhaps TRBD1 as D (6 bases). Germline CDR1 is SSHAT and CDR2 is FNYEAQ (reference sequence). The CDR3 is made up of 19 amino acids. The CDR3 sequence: CASSLGPPPGASGQETQYF. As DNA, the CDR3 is TGTGCTAGCAGCTTAGGACCCCCCCCAGGGGCATCAGGCCAAGAGACCCAGTACTTC. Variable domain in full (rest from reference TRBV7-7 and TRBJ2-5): GAGVSQSPRYKVTKRGQDVTLRCDPISSHATLYWYQQALGQGPEFLTYFNYEAQPDKSGLPSDRFSAERPEGSISTLTIQRTEQRDSAMYRCASSLGPPPGASGQETQYFGPGTRLLVL.